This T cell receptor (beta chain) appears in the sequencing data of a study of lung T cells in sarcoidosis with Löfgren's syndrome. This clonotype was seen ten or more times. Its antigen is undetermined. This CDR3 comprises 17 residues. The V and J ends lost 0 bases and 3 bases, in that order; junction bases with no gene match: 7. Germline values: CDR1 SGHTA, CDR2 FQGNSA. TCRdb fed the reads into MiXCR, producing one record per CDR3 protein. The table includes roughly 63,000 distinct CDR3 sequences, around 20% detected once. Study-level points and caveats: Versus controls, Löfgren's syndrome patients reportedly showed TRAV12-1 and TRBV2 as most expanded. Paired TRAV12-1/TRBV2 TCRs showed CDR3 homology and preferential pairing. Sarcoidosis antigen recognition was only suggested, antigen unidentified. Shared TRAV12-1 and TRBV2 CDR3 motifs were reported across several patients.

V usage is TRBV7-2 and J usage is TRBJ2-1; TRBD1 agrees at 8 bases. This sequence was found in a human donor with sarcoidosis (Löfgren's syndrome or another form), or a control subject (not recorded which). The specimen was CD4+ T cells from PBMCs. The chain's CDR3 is CASSLAPHRGDYNEQFF. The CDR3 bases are TGTGCCAGCAGCTTAGCGCCCCACAGGGGGGACTACAATGAGCAGTTCTTC. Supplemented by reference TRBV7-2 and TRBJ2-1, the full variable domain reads GAGVSQSPSNKVTEKGKDVELRCDPISGHTALYWYRQSLGQGLEFLIYFQGNSAPDKSGLPSDRFSAERTGGSVSTLTIQRTQQEDSAVYLCASSLAPHRGDYNEQFFGPGTRLTVL.